Each of the 6 T cell receptor beta chains below was sequenced from the same sample in a study of blood T cell repertoires in COVID-19. Sequenced by immunoSEQ multiplex PCR; TCRdb stores in-frame clones only, minus some. The data contain approximately 70,000 clones, approximately 84% of them seen just once; the ten biggest clones take up roughly a tenth. Sequenced material: peripheral blood. Source of these receptors: a man between 70 and 80 years old with active or convalescent COVID-19.

This clone has a single count. The chain carries TRBV5-1 and TRBJ2-1; 7 positions match TRBD1. Germline CDR1 and CDR2: SGHRS and YFSETQ. CDR3 length: 13 amino acids. Germline trimming cut 3 bases from V and 11 bases from J; bases unmatched to any gene: 8. The CDR3 spells CASSSNLDRKQFF. As DNA, the CDR3 is TGCGCCAGCAGCTCGAACCTGGACAGGAAGCAGTTCTTC.

This clone has a single count. This sequence joins TRBV28 and TRBJ1-2; TRBD1 might be the D (5 bases). Trimming shortened V by 5 bases and J by 2 bases, and 12 bases separated the two germline ends. Germline V gives CDR1 MDHEN, CDR2 SYDVKM. The CDR3 is made up of 14 amino acids. CDR3 protein: CASSKEGSNYGYTF. CDR3 nucleotide sequence: TGTGCCAGCAGTAAGGAGGGGTCCAACTATGGCTACACCTTC.

V gene TRBV6-1 combines with J gene TRBJ2-7; 9 bases match TRBD1. The length of the CDR3 is 16 residues. The V gene's germline CDR1 is MNHNS and CDR2 SASEGT. V lost 4 bases and J lost 1; bases outside the gene matches: 8. The CDR3 sequence: CASSAEQGANSYEQYF. The CDR3 DNA reads TGTGCCAGCAGTGCAGAACAGGGGGCGAATTCCTACGAGCAGTACTTC.

This chain links TRBV3-1 (or the pseudogene TRBV3-2) with TRBJ1-1, with TRBD1 matching over 10 bases. Germline CDR1 reads LGHDT; CDR2 reads YNNKEL (reference sequence). Trimming removed 3 bases from V and 8 bases from J; junction bases left unmatched: 12. This CDR3 has 16 amino acids. CDR3 nucleotides: TGTGCCAGCAGCCACACGCCCGGGACAGGGGTTTCGGAAGCTTTCTTT. As protein: CASSHTPGTGVSEAFF.

The chain links TRBV10-3 to TRBJ1-1, with a tentative D call TRBD1 (6 bases). Trimming took off 3 bases at V and 8 bases at J, with 16 bases between the two ends. In germline, CDR1 is ENHRY, CDR2 SYGVKD. The CDR3 sequence is 14 residues long. CDR3 bases: TGTGCCATCAGTGACCCTAATGGGGGGGGCGAAGCTTTCTTT. Translated: CAISDPNGGGEAFF.

The V and J genes are TRBV6-2 or TRBV6-3 and TRBJ2-7; no reliable D call. V lost 5 bases, J lost 0 bases, and 11 bases lay in between. Germline V gene sequence: CDR1 MNHEY, CDR2 SVGEGT. This CDR3 spans 14 amino acids. CDR3 sequence: CASSPPFSSYEQYF. The CDR3 nucleotides read TGTGCCAGCAGTCCGCCTTTTAGCTCCTACGAGCAGTACTTC.